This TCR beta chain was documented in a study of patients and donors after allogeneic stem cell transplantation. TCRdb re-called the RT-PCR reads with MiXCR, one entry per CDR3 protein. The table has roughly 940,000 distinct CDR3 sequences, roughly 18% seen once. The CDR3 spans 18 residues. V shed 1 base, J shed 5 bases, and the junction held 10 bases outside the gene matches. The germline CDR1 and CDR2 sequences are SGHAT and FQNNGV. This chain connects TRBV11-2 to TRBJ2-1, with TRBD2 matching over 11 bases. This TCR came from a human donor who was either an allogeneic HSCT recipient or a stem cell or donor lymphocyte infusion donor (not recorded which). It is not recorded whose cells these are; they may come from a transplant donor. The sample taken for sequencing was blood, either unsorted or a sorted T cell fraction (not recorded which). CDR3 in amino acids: CASSLGGAVAGGNNEQFF. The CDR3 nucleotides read TGTGCCAGCAGCTTAGGAGGGGCCGTAGCGGGAGGGAACAATGAGCAGTTCTTC.